Following are 9 T cell receptor beta chains from one sample sequenced in a study of blood T cell repertoires in COVID-19. Clones were sequenced by immunoSEQ multiplex PCR, and TCRdb holds only the in-frame ones, with some missing. The table has fewer than 200,000 clones, 82% seen once. Sequenced input: peripheral blood. The receptors stem from a woman aged 60-75 years with COVID-19, enrolled during active disease.

The genes are TRBV7-9 and TRBJ2-1, with 12 bases aligning to TRBD2. There are 16 residues in the CDR3. CDR1 is SEHNR, CDR2 FQNEAQ, per germline (reference sequence). With 5 bases clipped from V and 6 bases from J, the junction kept 8 bases outside the gene matches. CDR3 residues: CASSRTLAGGSNEQFF. The CDR3 DNA follows: TGTGCCAGCAGCCGGACCCTAGCGGGGGGGTCCAATGAGCAGTTCTTC.

J is TRBJ1-5 and V is TRBV27; 8 bases fit TRBD1. Germline assignment: CDR1 MNHEY and CDR2 SMNVEV (reference sequence). This CDR3 spans 13 amino acids. The V segment lost 8 bases and the J segment 3 bases; nucleotides outside the gene matches: 3. The CDR3 sequence is CASQGAYNQPQHF. The CDR3 nucleotides read TGTGCCAGCCAGGGGGCGTACAATCAGCCCCAGCATTTT.

The chain links TRBV6-5 to TRBJ2-3; D is ambiguous. V was pared by 6 bases and J by 2 bases, with 15 bases between. The length of the CDR3 is 15 residues. Germline values: CDR1 MNHEY, CDR2 SVGAGI. CDR3 coding DNA: TGTGCCAGCAGGAAGACTTTCCAGACCACAGATACGCAGTATTTT. Translation gives CASRKTFQTTDTQYF.

The chain combines TRBV27 with TRBJ2-3, with 7 bases fitting TRBD2. Germline CDR1 is MNHEY and CDR2 is SMNVEV (reference sequence). The CDR3 consists of 19 residues. The trim removed 6 bases at V and 1 base at J, leaving 19 bases unmatched. The CDR3 reads CASRPRVTRGGSRTDTQYF. Written as DNA, the CDR3 is TGTGCCAGCAGACCGAGAGTGACGCGGGGCGGGAGCCGCACAGATACGCAGTATTTT.

This chain links TRBV19 with TRBJ2-2; 13 nucleotides align to TRBD2. The V gene's germline CDR1 is LNHDA and CDR2 SQIVND (reference sequence). The CDR3 is 18 amino acids. Trimming took 10 bases from V and 2 from J; bases not matched to a gene: 13. The chain's CDR3 is CATMRNWGLAGNTGELFF. CDR3 nucleotide sequence: TGTGCCACTATGCGGAATTGGGGACTAGCGGGAAACACCGGGGAGCTGTTTTTT.

This chain links TRBV29-1 with TRBJ1-1; possibly TRBD1 for D (5 bases). The CDR3 contains 13 residues. Germline-derived CDR1 and CDR2 are SQVTM and ANQGSEA. Trimming took 3 bases from V and 5 from J, leaving 13 bases between them. The CDR3 DNA sequence: TGCAGCGTTGATGGGTCGCCAGGGACTGAAGCTTTCTTT. Protein: CSVDGSPGTEAFF.

The rearrangement uses TRBV5-1 and TRBJ2-1; tentative D call: TRBD1 (6 bases). Germline CDR1 and CDR2: SGHRS and YFSETQ. The CDR3 runs 14 residues. V lost 4 bases to trimming and J lost 3 bases, with 11 bases between them. The CDR3 region is CASSPRTVYNEQFF. As DNA, the CDR3 is TGCGCCAGCAGCCCAAGGACAGTCTACAATGAGCAGTTCTTC.

The chain uses TRBV10-2 and TRBJ1-2, with TRBD1 matching 7 bases. The V and J ends lost 0 bases and 2 bases, in that order; junction bases with no gene match: 3. Germline CDR1 is WSHSY and CDR2 is SAAADI. CDR3 length: 15 amino acids. The CDR3 nucleotides are TGCGCCAGCAGTGAGTCGGGGGGACAGAACTATGGCTACACCTTC. This encodes CASSESGGQNYGYTF.

This clone was recorded once. The rearrangement links TRBV5-1 to TRBJ1-5; no firm D call. Germline CDR1 and CDR2: SGHRS and YFSETQ. V lost 0 bases and J lost 4, with 11 bases in between. The CDR3 contains 15 residues. CDR3 in DNA: TGCGCCAGCAGCTTGGAACCCGGCAGGAATCAGCCCCAGCATTTT. Amino acids: CASSLEPGRNQPQHF.